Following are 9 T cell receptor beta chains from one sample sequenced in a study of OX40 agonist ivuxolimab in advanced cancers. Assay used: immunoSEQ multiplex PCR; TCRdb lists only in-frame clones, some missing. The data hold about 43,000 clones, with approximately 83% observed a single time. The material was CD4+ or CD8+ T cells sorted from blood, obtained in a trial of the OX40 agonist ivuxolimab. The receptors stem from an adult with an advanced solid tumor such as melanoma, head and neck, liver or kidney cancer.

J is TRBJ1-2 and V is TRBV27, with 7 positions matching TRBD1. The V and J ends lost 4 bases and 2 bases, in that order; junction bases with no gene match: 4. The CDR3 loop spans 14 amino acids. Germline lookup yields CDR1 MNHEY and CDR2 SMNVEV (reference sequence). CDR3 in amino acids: CASSSDRANYGYTF. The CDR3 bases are TGTGCCAGCAGTTCAGACAGGGCAAACTATGGCTACACCTTC.

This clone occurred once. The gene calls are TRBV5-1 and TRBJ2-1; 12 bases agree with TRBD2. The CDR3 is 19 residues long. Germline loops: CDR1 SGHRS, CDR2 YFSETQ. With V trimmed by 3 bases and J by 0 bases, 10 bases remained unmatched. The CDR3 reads CASSSNPGLAGSSYNEQFF. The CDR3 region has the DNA TGCGCCAGCAGCTCGAATCCGGGACTAGCGGGCAGCTCCTACAATGAGCAGTTCTTC.

Written as DNA, the CDR3 is TGTGCCAGCAGTTTACTGACAGGGAAGGCTGAAAAACTGTTTTTT. Amino acids: CASSLLTGKAEKLFF. The gene calls are TRBV27 and TRBJ1-4, with 7 nucleotides matching TRBD1. In germline, CDR1 is MNHEY, CDR2 SMNVEV (reference sequence). The CDR3 extends over 15 amino acids. J was trimmed by 7 bases and V by 2 bases; bases with no gene match: 7.

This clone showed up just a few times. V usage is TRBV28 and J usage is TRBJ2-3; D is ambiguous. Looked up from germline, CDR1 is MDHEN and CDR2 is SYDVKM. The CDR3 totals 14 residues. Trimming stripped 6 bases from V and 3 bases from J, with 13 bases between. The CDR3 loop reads CASRWTQPTDTQYF. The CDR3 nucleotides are TGTGCCAGCAGGTGGACCCAACCGACAGATACGCAGTATTTT. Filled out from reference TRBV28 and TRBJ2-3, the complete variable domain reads DVKVTQSSRYLVKRTGEKVFLECVQDMDHENMFWYRQDPGLGLRLIYFSYDVKMKEKGDIPEGYSVSREKKERFSLILESASTNQTSMYLCASRWTQPTDTQYFGPGTRLTVL.

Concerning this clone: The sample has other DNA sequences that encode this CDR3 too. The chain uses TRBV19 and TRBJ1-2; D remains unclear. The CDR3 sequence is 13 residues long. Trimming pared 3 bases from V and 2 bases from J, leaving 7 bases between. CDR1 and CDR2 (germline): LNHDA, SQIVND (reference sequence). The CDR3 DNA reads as TGTGCCAGTAGTATGACCGGCAACTATGGCTACACCTTC. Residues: CASSMTGNYGYTF.

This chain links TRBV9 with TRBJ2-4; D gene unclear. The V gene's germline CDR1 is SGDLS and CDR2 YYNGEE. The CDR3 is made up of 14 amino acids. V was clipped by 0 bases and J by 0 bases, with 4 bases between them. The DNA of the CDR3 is TGTGCCAGCAGCGTAGGGATAGCCAAAAACATTCAGTACTTC. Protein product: CASSVGIAKNIQYF.

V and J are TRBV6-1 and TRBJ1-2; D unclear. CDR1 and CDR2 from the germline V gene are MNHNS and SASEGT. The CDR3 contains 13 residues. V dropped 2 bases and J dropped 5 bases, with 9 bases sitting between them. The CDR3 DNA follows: TGTGCCAGCAGTGAATGGGAGAGATATGGCTACACCTTC. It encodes CASSEWERYGYTF.

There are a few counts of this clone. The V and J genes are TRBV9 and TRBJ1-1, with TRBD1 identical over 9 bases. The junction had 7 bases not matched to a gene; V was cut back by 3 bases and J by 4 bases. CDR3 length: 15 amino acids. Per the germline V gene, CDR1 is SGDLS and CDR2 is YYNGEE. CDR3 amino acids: CASSDGTGKGTEAFF. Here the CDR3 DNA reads TGTGCCAGCAGCGACGGGACAGGGAAGGGCACTGAAGCTTTCTTT.

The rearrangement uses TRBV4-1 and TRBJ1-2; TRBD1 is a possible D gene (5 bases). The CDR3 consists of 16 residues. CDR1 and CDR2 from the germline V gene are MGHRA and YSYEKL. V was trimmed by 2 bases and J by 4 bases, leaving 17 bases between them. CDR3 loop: CASSQQQDPTGYGYTF. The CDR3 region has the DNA TGCGCCAGCAGCCAACAACAGGACCCGACCGGCTATGGCTACACCTTC.